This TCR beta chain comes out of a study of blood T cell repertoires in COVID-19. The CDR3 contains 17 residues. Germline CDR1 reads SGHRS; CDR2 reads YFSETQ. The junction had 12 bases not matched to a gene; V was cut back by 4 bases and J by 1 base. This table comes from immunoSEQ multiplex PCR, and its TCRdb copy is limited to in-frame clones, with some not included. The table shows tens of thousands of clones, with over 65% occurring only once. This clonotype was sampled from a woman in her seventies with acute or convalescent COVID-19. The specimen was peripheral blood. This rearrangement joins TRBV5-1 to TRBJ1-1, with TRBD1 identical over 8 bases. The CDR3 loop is CASSPTGQGGRNTEAFF. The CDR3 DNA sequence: TGCGCCAGCAGCCCCACCGGACAGGGCGGGCGGAACACTGAAGCTTTCTTT.